This T cell receptor (beta chain) was sequenced for a study of human T cells and chemical hapten exposure. CDR3 length equals 11 residues. CDR1 is MNHEY and CDR2 is SVGEGT in the germline V gene. The V and J ends lost 2 bases and 8 bases respectively, with 4 bases between them. TCRdb reprocessed the RACE reads with MiXCR, giving one entry per CDR3 protein. The sample holds about 90,000 distinct CDR3 sequences, 11% seen once. Time point in this sample: patch test 3, about 24 weeks after DPC sensitization. Treatment given: therapeutic diphenylcyclopropenone sensitization with weekly scalp DPC. This clonotype was seen many times.

This sequence originates from a woman under 40 with alopecia areata. Some clones in this sample may be carry-over from other donors' samples. Sample: whole blood, taken in connection with sensitization to the hapten diphenylcyclopropenone (DPC). The chain has TRBV6-2 or TRBV6-3 and TRBJ2-1; no reliable D call. The CDR3 here is CASSYGDEQFF. CDR3 nucleotides: TGTGCCAGCAGTTACGGCGATGAGCAGTTCTTC.